These 8 T cell receptor beta chains were sequenced from one sample in a study of blood T cell repertoires in COVID-19. TCRdb keeps only in-frame clones here, not all; method: immunoSEQ multiplex PCR. The table has under 300,000 clones, 65% to 90% seen once. Material: peripheral blood. These receptors were obtained from a human donor in a cohort sampled during active COVID-19.

Comment on this clone: Other DNA sequences in this specimen translate into the identical CDR3. V usage is TRBV7-8 and J usage is TRBJ1-1; the match to TRBD1 covers 9 bases. This CDR3 has 15 residues. V trimming: 4 bases; J trimming: 0 bases; junction bases outside the gene matches: 3. Germline CDR1 reads SGHVS; CDR2 reads FQNEAQ. CDR3 DNA sequence: TGTGCCAGCAGCTCAGGACAGGGGTTGAACACTGAAGCTTTCTTT. Translation: CASSSGQGLNTEAFF.

The rearrangement links TRBV29-1 to TRBJ2-5, with D possibly being TRBD2 (5 bases). Trimming stripped 7 bases from V and 4 bases from J, with 10 bases between. CDR3 length equals 11 residues. The germline V gene has CDR1 SQVTM and CDR2 ANQGSEA. The CDR3, as DNA: TGCAGCGCCTTAGAGGGAGAGACCCAGTACTTC. Translation gives CSALEGETQYF.

This chain uses TRBV9 with TRBJ2-2; 13 bases line up with TRBD2. CDR3 length equals 18 residues. Germline trimming cut 2 bases from V and 4 bases from J; bases unmatched to any gene: 8. Germline CDR1 reads SGDLS; CDR2 reads YYNGEE. The CDR3 here is CASSVRTSGRWGTGELFF. CDR3 nucleotides: TGTGCCAGCAGCGTCAGGACTAGCGGGAGATGGGGCACCGGGGAGCTGTTTTTT. The complete variable domain, with remaining parts taken from reference TRBV9 and TRBJ2-2, reads DSGVTQTPKHLITATGQRVTLRCSPRSGDLSVYWYQQSLDQGLQFLIQYYNGEERAKGNILERFSAQQFPDLHSELNLSSLELGDSALYFCASSVRTSGRWGTGELFFGEGSRLTVL.

In DNA form, the CDR3 reads TGTGCCAGCAGCTTTCAGACTAGCCTAGAGACCCAGTACTTC. Amino acids: CASSFQTSLETQYF. This sequence joins TRBV7-2 and TRBJ2-5; TRBD2 aligns across 7 bases. Germline V gene sequence: CDR1 SGHTA, CDR2 FQGNSA. With V trimmed by 3 bases and J by 4 bases, 5 bases remained unmatched. The CDR3 totals 14 residues.

V gene TRBV12-3 or TRBV12-4 combines with J gene TRBJ1-2; a possible D gene is TRBD1 (5 bases). The V and J ends lost 1 base and 4 bases respectively, with 7 bases between them. The CDR3 is made up of 13 amino acids. CDR3 in DNA: TGTGCCAGCAGTTTAGGCAGGGCCTATGGCTACACCTTC. Translation gives CASSLGRAYGYTF.

J is TRBJ1-5 and V is TRBV5-8; 9 nucleotides match TRBD1. This CDR3 is built from 15 residues. V shed 2 bases, J shed 6 bases, and the junction held 6 bases outside the gene matches. Per germline, CDR1 SGHTS and CDR2 YDEGEE. This CDR3 is CASSFSGQGGQPQHF. In DNA, the CDR3 is TGTGCCAGCAGCTTTTCGGGACAGGGCGGTCAGCCCCAGCATTTT.

In regard to this clone: The junction does not match germline at one end; this may be a read error. The chain recombines TRBV7-2 with TRBJ1-4, with TRBD1 as a possible D gene (5 bases). This CDR3 has 16 residues. The germline V gene encodes CDR1 SGHTA and CDR2 FQGNSA. CDR3 sequence: CASSLNPGTTSEKLFF. The CDR3 nucleotides are TGTGCCAGCAGCTTAAACCCCGGGACTACTAGTGAAAAACTGTTTTTT.

The V gene is TRBV5-6, the J gene TRBJ2-5; 7 bases line up with TRBD2. The CDR3 length is 18 residues. With V trimmed by 1 base and J by 7 bases, 19 bases remained unmatched. From germline, CDR1 is SGHDT and CDR2 YYEEEE. CDR3 sequence reads: CASSLMAGTSAGVRTQYF. The CDR3, as DNA: TGTGCCAGCAGCTTGATGGCGGGGACGTCCGCGGGAGTCCGGACCCAGTACTTC.